What follows is one T cell receptor (beta chain) and its context. Its target is unknown. This specimen belongs to a study of regulatory T cells in long-lasting Graves disease. The study's findings and limits: Sampling was limited to peripheral blood rather than thyroid tissue. A greater number of public clonotypes (approximately 2,500) was shared by persistent patients than by new patients (approximately 1,000).

iRepertoire HTBI primers and Arm-PCR of CDR3 regions built TCR beta libraries. TCRdb re-derived calls from the multiplex PCR reads in MiXCR, one entry per CDR3 protein. This table holds 530,000 or so distinct CDR3 sequences, 15% to 20% found once. The CDR3 covers 14 residues. CDR1 and CDR2 (germline): SEHNR, FQNEAQ (reference sequence). V shed 5 bases, J shed 3 bases, and the junction held 5 bases outside the gene matches. Time point given: newly diagnosed GD, antithyroid drugs for less than 3 months. Making the TCR library involved RNA that had been extracted from PBMCs. American Thyroid Association guidelines were used to diagnose Graves' disease. The sample was also reused in another study, on T cells in Graves' hyperthyroidism and ophthalmopathy.

The sequence was collected from a man younger than 30 with Graves disease. The specimen comprised peripheral blood mononuclear cells (PBMCs), sampled at new diagnosis, from a patient treated with antithyroid drugs. The rearrangement links TRBV7-9 to TRBJ2-5; 8 bases agree with TRBD2. DNA for the CDR3: TGTGCCAGCAGCCTTAGCGGGGAAGAAGAGACCCAGTACTTC. This sequence encodes CASSLSGEEETQYF.